The rows below give T cell receptor beta chains drawn from one sample of a study of vaccination and CD4 T cells after COVID-19. These receptors' antigens are unknown. TCRdb reanalysed the PCR reads using MiXCR and keeps one entry per CDR3 protein. The profile covers about 21,000 distinct CDR3 sequences, with 46% appearing a single time and about 13% taken by the ten largest. The source material was CD4+ T cells from blood, cultured in vitro, sampled about 7 months after SARS-CoV-2 vaccination. These receptors were taken from a human donor who had recovered from COVID-19. Both conserved end residues are part of each CDR3. A D gene is named only where the DNA matches it firmly. Some rows mark clone size as missing; the rest say once, few, many or name a class of expanded clone.

v_gene	abundance	j_gene	d_gene	CDR3nt	CDR3aa
TRBV20-1	.	TRBJ2-2	TRBD2	TGCAGTGCCCAAGCGGGGGGGCCGGGCACCGGGGAGCTGTTTTTT	CSAQAGGPGTGELFF
TRBV5-4	.	TRBJ2-7	.	TGTGCCAGCAGCTCCACCTACGAGCAGTACTTC	CASSSTYEQYF
TRBV2	.	TRBJ1-2	TRBD1	TGTGCCAGCAGTGGGACAGGAGCTACCAACTATGGCTACACCTTC	CASSGTGATNYGYTF
TRBV7-6	once	TRBJ2-2	.	TGTGCCAGCAGCTTAGATACCCGGACGATCATGATCGGGGAGCTGTTTTTT	CASSLDTRTIMIGELFF
TRBV2	.	TRBJ1-2	.	TGTGCCAGCAGAACCGGGACATCAGCCTTC	CASRTGTSAF
TRBV19	.	TRBJ2-1	TRBD2	TGTGCCAGTAGTATAGGGACTAGCGGGAGTAGTGAGCAGTTCTTC	CASSIGTSGSSEQFF
TRBV15	.	TRBJ1-2	.	TGTGCCACCAGCAGAGACTCGGGACAATGGGCCTATGGCTACACCTTC	CATSRDSGQWAYGYTF
TRBV25-1	.	TRBJ1-2	TRBD1	TGTGCCAGCAGTGCTAACAGGGGATGGGACTATGGCTACACCTTC	CASSANRGWDYGYTF
TRBV10-3	.	TRBJ1-2	.	TGTGCCATCAGTGAGTCGAGTATGCCCCCTAGCTACACCTTC	CAISESSMPPSYTF
TRBV11-1	.	TRBJ2-1	.	TGTGCCAGCAGCCCGTCTAGCTCAAATGAGCAGTTCTTC	CASSPSSSNEQFF
TRBV12-3/TRBV12-4	.	TRBJ1-2	.	TGTGCCAGCAGTTTATTCGGGGCTCTGCACACCTTC	CASSLFGALHTF
TRBV7-3	.	TRBJ1-2	TRBD1	TGTGCCAGCAGCCCCGGTTCCGGGACAGGGTTTAACTATGGCTACACCTTC	CASSPGSGTGFNYGYTF
TRBV20-1	few	TRBJ2-1	.	TGCAGTGCTAGGAACCCGATAGGGCATGAGCAGTTCTTC	CSARNPIGHEQFF
TRBV15	.	TRBJ2-1	TRBD2	TGTGCCACCAGCAGAGATTTAGCGGGAGGTCAGTTCTTC	CATSRDLAGGQFF
TRBV15	.	TRBJ1-2	.	TGTGCCACCAGCTTCAAGGGGCAGACTAACTATGGCTACACCTTC	CATSFKGQTNYGYTF
TRBV6-1	few	TRBJ2-7	.	TGTGCCAGCAGTGAAGCTGAGCACTACGAGCAGTACTTC	CASSEAEHYEQYF
TRBV20-1	.	TRBJ2-3	TRBD2	TGCAGTGCGGAGAGACTAGCGGGAGGGGGGGATACGCAGTATTTT	CSAERLAGGGDTQYF
TRBV27	.	TRBJ2-2	.	TGTGCCAGCAGTTCAACCCACAGGGATAACATCGGGGAGCTGTTTTTT	CASSSTHRDNIGELFF
TRBV15	few	TRBJ2-3	.	TGTGCCACCAGCAGAAGGTTACTGGCAGATACGCAGTATTTT	CATSRRLLADTQYF
TRBV20-1	.	TRBJ2-5	.	TGCAGTGCTAGAGATCATCAAGAGACCCAGTACTTC	CSARDHQETQYF
TRBV7-2	.	TRBJ2-7	TRBD2	TGTGCCAGCAGCTTAGATCTCGCGGGAGGCCCCCTGAGTTTAGACGAGCAGTACTTC	CASSLDLAGGPLSLDEQYF
TRBV6-1	once	TRBJ2-7	.	TGTGCCAGCAGCCTGGACAGATTAACCTACGAGCAGTACTTC	CASSLDRLTYEQYF
TRBV20-1	.	TRBJ2-3	TRBD2	TGCAGTGCCGAGGACAAACTTGCGGGGGCGCAGTATTTT	CSAEDKLAGAQYF
TRBV6-1	few	TRBJ1-2	.	TGTGCCAGCAGCCCTGCGGGACGGATGAACTATGGCTACACCTTC	CASSPAGRMNYGYTF
TRBV20-1	.	TRBJ2-3	.	TGCAGTGCTCACGGGTCTGCGGTCCTCACAGATACGCAGTATTTT	CSAHGSAVLTDTQYF
TRBV11-1	few	TRBJ2-5	.	TGTGCCAGCAGCGGCCAAGGAGAGACCCAGTACTTC	CASSGQGETQYF
TRBV19	.	TRBJ2-1	.	TGTGCCAGTAGTACCAGGAATAGGGGTAGGGGGCAGTTCTTC	CASSTRNRGRGQFF
TRBV12-3/TRBV12-4	.	TRBJ1-5	.	TGTGCCAGCACCCCCGCAGGAGGCAATCAGCCCCAGCATTTT	CASTPAGGNQPQHF
TRBV15	.	TRBJ2-3	.	TGTGCCACCAGCAGAGGGGACTCTACTAGCACAGATACGCAGTATTTT	CATSRGDSTSTDTQYF
TRBV27	.	TRBJ2-5	.	TGTGCCAGCAGTTCCCCGGGGAGAGCGTGGGAGACCCAGTACTTC	CASSSPGRAWETQYF
TRBV6-1	.	TRBJ1-2	.	TGTGCCAGCAGTGAACAGGGTGGTTCCTATGGCTACACCTTC	CASSEQGGSYGYTF
TRBV19	few	TRBJ1-5	TRBD1	TGTGCCAGCCGGGCGGGACAGCCCTATCAGCCCCAGCATTTT	CASRAGQPYQPQHF
TRBV20-1	few	TRBJ2-1	TRBD1	TGCAGTACCACCCGGGACAGGGCCTACAATGAGCAGTTCTTC	CSTTRDRAYNEQFF
TRBV29-1	.	TRBJ2-5	.	TGCAGCGTTGATCGGGCAGGGGGGGAGACCCAGTACTTC	CSVDRAGGETQYF
TRBV7-2	.	TRBJ1-2	.	TGTGCCAGCAGCTCCGACCCCAACTCCTATGGCTACACCTTC	CASSSDPNSYGYTF
TRBV27	.	TRBJ2-3	TRBD2	TGTGCCAGGTGGCGGGAGGGCGACGATACGCAGTATTTT	CARWREGDDTQYF
TRBV19	once	TRBJ1-5	.	TGTGCCAGTACAACGGCCGGCAGGGATAGCAATCAGCCCCAGCATTTT	CASTTAGRDSNQPQHF
TRBV27	.	TRBJ2-5	TRBD2	TGTGCCAGCAGTTTCGGGACTAGCGGGGGGCAAGAGACCCAGTACTTC	CASSFGTSGGQETQYF
TRBV6-1	.	TRBJ2-3	TRBD2	TGTGCCAGCAGTGAAAGGAGCGGGAGTGTCCCAGATACGCAGTATTTT	CASSERSGSVPDTQYF
TRBV20-1	.	TRBJ1-2	.	TGCAGTGCTAGGCCAGATAACTATGGCTACACCTTC	CSARPDNYGYTF
TRBV7-2	few	TRBJ2-1	.	TGTGCCAGCAGCTTAGTTGTGGGGGCCAATGTTGAGCAGTTCTTC	CASSLVVGANVEQFF
TRBV20-1	.	TRBJ1-6	.	TGCAGTGCTTCCCCGGGTCCCTATAATTCACCCCTCCACTTT	CSASPGPYNSPLHF
TRBV20-1	.	TRBJ2-3	TRBD2	TGCAGTGCTAGGGCGGGGGGGAGCACAGATACGCAGTATTTT	CSARAGGSTDTQYF
TRBV7-9	.	TRBJ2-3	.	TGTGCCAGCAGATCCGGGTCCCCAGATACGCAGTATTTT	CASRSGSPDTQYF
TRBV6-1	few	TRBJ2-5	.	TGTGCCAGCAGTCCCGACTTACAAGAGACCCAGTACTTC	CASSPDLQETQYF
TRBV20-1	.	TRBJ1-5	.	TGCAGTGCTAGAGGCAGGGCTAAACAGCCCCAGCATTTT	CSARGRAKQPQHF
TRBV6-5	.	TRBJ1-1	.	TGTGCCAGCAGTTCGAAGGGATATGAAGCTTTCTTT	CASSSKGYEAFF
TRBV24-1	.	TRBJ2-1	.	TGTGCCACCAGTGATCGAACCCACCGGAGCTCCTACAATGAGCAGTTCTTC	CATSDRTHRSSYNEQFF
TRBV6-2/TRBV6-3	.	TRBJ1-1	.	TGTGCCAGCAGTTATCACGACCCGACGAACACTGAAGCTTTCTTT	CASSYHDPTNTEAFF
TRBV11-3	.	TRBJ2-3	.	TGTGCCAGCAGCGCTGACCGGACAACAGATACGCAGTATTTT	CASSADRTTDTQYF
TRBV5-8	.	TRBJ2-5	.	TGTGCCAGCAGCTTTAGTCCATGGGAGACCCAGTACTTC	CASSFSPWETQYF
TRBV10-3	.	TRBJ2-7	.	TGTGCCAGCACCCAAATGAGTGGCTCCTACGAGCAGTACTTC	CASTQMSGSYEQYF
TRBV7-2	few	TRBJ2-7	.	TGTGCCAGCAGCTTAGCCCCCCTAAGCGGTCCCGCGTACGAGCAGTACTTC	CASSLAPLSGPAYEQYF
TRBV7-9	few	TRBJ2-7	.	TGTGCCAGCAGCCACAGTTTGGCGTTGACCTACGAGCAGTACTTC	CASSHSLALTYEQYF
TRBV7-9	.	TRBJ1-2	.	TGTGCCAGCAGCTTATTGAGCGGGGCGGGTGGCTACACCTTC	CASSLLSGAGGYTF
TRBV5-1	.	TRBJ2-2	TRBD1	TGCGCCAGCAGCACGGACAGGGCGGGTGGCACCGGGGAGCTGTTTTTT	CASSTDRAGGTGELFF
TRBV7-6	.	TRBJ1-1	.	TGTGCCAGCAGCCCCACTTTGCGGAGAGCCGCGAACACTGAAGCTTTCTTT	CASSPTLRRAANTEAFF